This T cell receptor (beta chain) derives from a study of blood T cell repertoires in COVID-19. Study information: The United States, Italy and Spain supplied acute and convalescent COVID-19 samples. T cells, B-cell-depleted T cells, or PBMCs provided the cDNA or gDNA that served as material.

Per the original data handling: Counts of nucleated cells, estimated from reference gene primer amplification, were obtained. TCRdb's copy holds only in-frame clones and misses some; the assay was immunoSEQ multiplex PCR. Clonal size and the V and J genes are those of that table, whereas D and trimming came from the DNA. The repertoire holds around 300,000 clones, 70% to 90% seen once, with less than 3% in the top ten. Unmatched junction bases numbered 2, after V lost 6 bases and J lost 2 bases. The CDR3 is 16 residues long. CDR1 is LGHDT and CDR2 is YNNKEL in the germline V gene (reference sequence).

Source material: peripheral blood. This receptor was taken from a woman in her twenties or thirties with active or convalescent COVID-19. The chain is built from TRBV3-1 (or the pseudogene TRBV3-2) and TRBJ2-1; 15 nucleotides agree with TRBD2. The DNA of the CDR3 is TGTGCCAGCAGGAGGACTAGCGGGGGGGCCTACAATGAGCAGTTCTTC. This gives the protein CASRRTSGGAYNEQFF.